This T cell receptor beta chain was retrieved from a study of cytomegalovirus exposure and HLA in healthy donors. Sequenced by immunoSEQ multiplex PCR; TCRdb stores in-frame clones only, minus some. The table shows roughly 250,000 clones, with roughly 89% occurring only once. Of note for this clone: The antigen is not known.

Study-wide points: According to a subsequent analysis, TCR clusters identified in the first cohort showed a tendency to co-occur across the roughly 110 validation repertoires.

This TCR was recovered from a young man in good health and CMV-seronegative. The specimen was PBMCs.

The CDR3 sequence is CASSRDWFTDTQYF. DNA of the CDR3: TGTGCCAGCAGCAGGGACTGGTTCACAGATACGCAGTATTTT. The V gene is TRBV9, the J gene TRBJ2-3; D perhaps matches TRBD2 (6 bases). The CDR3 contains 14 residues. V lost 4 bases and J 2 bases, leaving 11 bases between the germline ends. Germline CDR1 and CDR2: SGDLS and YYNGEE.